Below, 14 T cell receptor beta chains from the same sample are listed, as sequenced in a study of vaccination and CD4 T cells after COVID-19. The Oncomine TCR Beta short-read assay was applied to DNA of cultured CD4+ T cells. From the PCR reads, TCRdb called clonotypes with MiXCR, one entry per CDR3 protein. The sample includes fewer than 20,000 distinct CDR3 sequences, around 55% of them seen just once. Described treatment: roughly 10-day PBMC culture with coronavirus spike peptide pools or control peptides (ViraFEST assay). Their specific antigens are unknown. Sequences were derived from cultured CD4+ T cells from blood, sampled after SARS-CoV-2 vaccination. The receptors were gathered from a human donor with COVID-19.

This clonotype was observed once. J is TRBJ1-5 and V is TRBV6-2 or TRBV6-3; 7 bases fit TRBD1. Germline V gives CDR1 MNHEY, CDR2 SVGEGT. V was pared by 4 bases and J by 3 bases, with 9 bases of the junction left unmatched. CDR3 size: 16 residues. The CDR3 region has the DNA TGTGCCAGCAGTTCGGGGGTGACAGGGAACAATCAGCCCCAGCATTTT. Translating gives CASSSGVTGNNQPQHF.

This clonotype was observed a handful of times. The chain links TRBV6-1 to TRBJ1-2, with no clear D. Trimming cost V 8 bases and J 0 bases, with 10 bases left between them. The germline CDR1 and CDR2 sequences are MNHNS and SASEGT. The CDR3 spans 13 residues. The CDR3: CASSEATNYGYTF. The CDR3 coding sequence is TGTGCCAGCTCTGAGGCTACTAACTATGGCTACACCTTC.

Points on this clonotype: Relative to the germline gene, one junction end is altered; a read error may explain this. This sequence joins TRBV30 and TRBJ2-1; TRBD2 agrees at 16 bases. The V gene's germline CDR1 is GTSNPN and CDR2 SVGIG (reference sequence). The CDR3 length is 18 residues. The CDR3 reads CAWSGGLAGGPGYNEQLF. As DNA, the CDR3 is TGTGCCTGGAGTGGGGGACTAGCGGGGGGGCCGGGGTACAATGAGCAGCTCTTC. The entire variable domain, with the rest obtained from reference TRBV30 and TRBJ2-1, is as follows: SQTIHQWPATLVQPVGSPLSLECTVEGTSNPNLYWYRQAAGRGLQLLFYSVGIGQISSEVPQNLSASRPQDRQFILSSKKLLLSDSGFYLCAWSGGLAGGPGYNEQLFGPGTRLTVL.

This chain links TRBV11-2 with TRBJ2-1; TRBD1 agrees at 8 bases. Germline values: CDR1 SGHAT, CDR2 FQNNGV. The trim removed 4 bases at V and 3 bases at J, leaving 5 bases unmatched. The CDR3 spans 15 residues. In DNA, the CDR3 is TGTGCCAGCAGCTACGGACAGGGAAGCTACAATGAGCAGTTCTTC. Encoded protein: CASSYGQGSYNEQFF.

The chain is built from TRBV19 and TRBJ1-5; perhaps TRBD1 as D (5 bases). Germline lookup yields CDR1 LNHDA and CDR2 SQIVND (reference sequence). This CDR3 comprises 15 residues. Trimming removed 4 bases from V and 3 bases from J, with 13 bases in between. The DNA of the CDR3 is TGTGCCAGTAGTACCAACAGGTTATCCAATCAGCCCCAGCATTTT. Residues: CASSTNRLSNQPQHF.

The rearrangement links TRBV27 to TRBJ2-5; D unresolved. Trimming took 8 bases from V and 2 from J, leaving 9 bases between them. This CDR3 region has 12 residues. Per germline, CDR1 MNHEY and CDR2 SMNVEV (reference sequence). The CDR3 DNA follows: TGTGCCAGCCGACGCGGACAAGAGACCCAGTACTTC. This codes for CASRRGQETQYF.

About this clonotype: Compared with germline, one end of the junction differs, possibly owing to a read error. This rearrangement joins TRBV6-1 to TRBJ1-5; D remains unclear. Germline V gives CDR1 MNHNS, CDR2 SASEGT. The CDR3 loop spans 13 amino acids. In DNA form, the CDR3 reads TGTGCCATCAGTGAGTCCTGGAATCAGCCCCAGCATTTT. Translated, it gives CAISESWNQPQHF.

This clonotype was observed a few times. The chain uses TRBV27 and TRBJ1-2, with 7 bases lining up with TRBD1. Germline loops: CDR1 MNHEY, CDR2 SMNVEV (reference sequence). Losses at the gene ends were 5 bases for V and 0 bases for J; bases not matched to a gene: 9. CDR3 length: 16 residues. The CDR3 is CASSPTSGTANYGYTF. CDR3 DNA: TGTGCCAGCAGTCCGACGTCCGGGACAGCTAACTATGGCTACACCTTC.

This rearrangement joins TRBV6-1 to TRBJ2-5; D possibly corresponds to TRBD2 (6 bases). V lost 3 bases to trimming and J lost 3 bases, with 11 bases between them. CDR1 MNHNS and CDR2 SASEGT come from the germline V gene. The CDR3 has 14 amino acids. The CDR3 DNA follows: TGTGCCAGCAGTGAGCAGCGGGCCAAAGAGACCCAGTACTTC. This translates into CASSEQRAKETQYF.

J is TRBJ1-2 and V is TRBV14; D is ambiguous. Germline V gene sequence: CDR1 SGHDN, CDR2 FVKESK. The CDR3 covers 14 residues. Trimming shortened V by 4 bases and J by 4 bases, and 13 bases separated the two germline ends. The CDR3 reads CASSPTSQLYGYTF. The DNA of the CDR3 is TGTGCCAGCAGCCCTACTTCCCAACTCTATGGCTACACCTTC. The full variable domain, its missing parts supplied by reference TRBV14 and TRBJ1-2, is EAGVTQFPSHSVIEKGQTVTLRCDPISGHDNLYWYRRVMGKEIKFLLHFVKESKQDESGMPNNRFLAERTGGTYSTLKVQPAELEDSGVYFCASSPTSQLYGYTFGSGTRLTVV.

The chain uses TRBV19 and TRBJ1-2; no reliable D call. V was trimmed by 4 bases and J by 4 bases, leaving 13 bases between them. This CDR3 spans 14 amino acids. Germline lookup yields CDR1 LNHDA and CDR2 SQIVND (reference sequence). The CDR3 loop is CASSNPSVLYGYTF. The CDR3 nucleotides are TGTGCCAGTAGTAATCCCAGTGTGCTCTATGGCTACACCTTC. Full variable domain (rest looked up from reference TRBV19 and TRBJ1-2): DGGITQSPKYLFRKEGQNVTLSCEQNLNHDAMYWYRQDPGQGLRLIYYSQIVNDFQKGDIAEGYSVSREKKESFPLTVTSAQKNPTAFYLCASSNPSVLYGYTFGSGTRLTVV.

This chain links TRBV20-1 with TRBJ1-5; no firm D call. The CDR3 runs to 17 residues. V was cut by 3 bases and J by 4 bases, with 22 bases left in between. Germline V gene lookup returns CDR1 DFQATT and CDR2 SNEGSKA (reference sequence). The CDR3 sequence is CSARAHPGSFGNQPQHF. For the CDR3, the DNA is TGCAGTGCTAGGGCACATCCCGGGTCATTTGGAAATCAGCCCCAGCATTTT.

The chain combines TRBV7-6 with TRBJ1-1, with D possibly being TRBD1 (6 bases). Germline V gene sequence: CDR1 SGHVS, CDR2 FNYEAQ. The V end was cut by 0 bases, the J end by 4 bases, with 9 bases between. The CDR3 totals 14 residues. CDR3 DNA: TGTGCCAGCAGCTTAGCGGGGACAACCACTGAAGCTTTCTTT. It translates to CASSLAGTTTEAFF.

This chain connects TRBV15 to TRBJ2-5; TRBD1 matches at 9 bases. The germline V gene encodes CDR1 LNHNV and CDR2 YYDKDF (reference sequence). The CDR3 is 16 residues long. The junction had 6 bases not matched to a gene; V was cut back by 3 bases and J by 1 base. The CDR3 protein is CATSSLRQGGQETQYF. CDR3 in DNA: TGTGCCACCAGCAGCCTTCGACAGGGGGGCCAAGAGACCCAGTACTTC.